This TCR beta chain was profiled in a study of blood T cell repertoires in COVID-19 (dated by TCRdb to 2020 to 2022). Study-wide context: Samples covering the acute and convalescent phases of COVID-19 were provided by collaborators in the United States, Italy and Spain. The dataset comprised deeply sampled blood TCRbeta repertoires from subjects exposed to, actively infected with, or recovered from COVID-19. Where available, HLA class I and class II types were obtained from metadata supplied by the sample provider rather than from assay-based typing. Samples came from the ongoing ImmuneRACE study (first 160 participants) plus 1,254 subjects from 6 global collaborators. A freely available public database, intended as a resource for researchers studying the immune response to SARS-CoV-2, is where the repertoires were released. The prospective study material was composed of cDNA or gDNA derived from T cells, B-cell-depleted T cells, or PBMCs. Sample metadata almost always included a de-identified subject ID, COVID-19 status, age in years and sex. Broader findings and caveats from the paper: The amount of clinical and demographic metadata varied by source and participant and was provided uncurated.

TCRbeta CDR3 regions were amplified from genomic DNA using the immunoSEQ Assay, a bias-controlled multiplex PCR. Per the source publication's procedure: Within the assay, amplification of reference gene primers was used to estimate how many nucleated cells each sample contained. To quantify the absolute abundance of each unique TCRbeta CDR3 rearrangement, sequence reads were collapsed and filtered. For each sample, productive Simpson clonality was calculated as the square root of Simpson's diversity index over productive rearrangements. Held by TCRdb, this immuneACCESS table contains in-frame sequences only and omits some clones. Under half of the omission traces to an unresolved V gene where checked; the cause of the rest is unknown. Clonal size and the V and J genes are those of that table, whereas D and trimming came from the DNA. The sample records nearly 350,000 clones, around nine tenths of which are singletons. In total, the top ten clones hold about 7% of the sample.

As for this clone: What this receptor recognizes is not known. No qualities accompany the bases; no much larger clone lies one base away.

CDR1 and CDR2 are read off the germline V gene (reference sequence) as LGHDT and YNNKEL. Inclusive of the bounding cysteine and phenylalanine, the CDR3 is 12 residues long. Only the CDR3 DNA is retained, 36 bases long and in frame from the first base. Deletion took 4 bases off V and 1 base off J, with a span of 5 bases between the germline ends. One collaborating source in Seattle enrolled patients during active infection and followed them longitudinally through the course of disease. Each collaborating institution followed its own protocols to collect whole blood in K2EDTA tubes. For TCRbeta analysis, collaborators shipped samples as frozen whole blood, isolated PBMCs, or DNA extracted from either of those sample types.

The clonotype originates from a woman aged 65 to 85 with COVID-19, enrolled during active disease. The specimen was peripheral blood. The chain is assembled from TRBV3-1 (or the pseudogene TRBV3-2) and TRBJ2-7; too little of a D gene remains to name it. The nucleotides are TGTGCCAGCAGCCGCGGTTCCTACGAGCAGTACTTC. The resulting protein is CASSRGSYEQYF.